The rows below give T cell receptor beta chains drawn from one sample of a study of T cell responses to AZD1222 COVID-19 vaccine. Profiling relied on immunoSEQ multiplex PCR, and the TCRdb table lists in-frame clones only, not all of them. The sample lists 130,000 or so clones, roughly 93% occurring once. This specimen was peripheral blood, taken on day 0 of AZD1222 vaccination. Every receptor here comes from an adult in good health. Each CDR3 is given with its conserved first and last residue. The D gene is left open where the match is weak. Some rows have no size entry. The others give once, few or many, or a class for an expanded clone.

CDR3nt	CDR3aa	v_gene	j_gene	abundance	d_gene
TGTGCCAGCAGCCGGGACGGAACTAACTATGGCTACACCTTC	CASSRDGTNYGYTF	TRBV2	TRBJ1-2	once	.
TGTGCCAGCAGCTTGTGGGGCGGGGGAGGCTACACCTTC	CASSLWGGGGYTF	TRBV7-3	TRBJ1-2	once	.
TGTGCCAGCAGCCTTACGACAGCAACGTTAGCTAACTATGGCTACACCTTC	CASSLTTATLANYGYTF	TRBV7-9	TRBJ1-2	.	.
TGCGCCAGCAGCTTGGGAGAGGTGAGCTCCTATAATTCACCCCTCCACTTT	CASSLGEVSSYNSPLHF	TRBV5-1	TRBJ1-6	.	.
TGTGCCACCAGCAGAGTTTTGGACAGGGGACTCCACTTT	CATSRVLDRGLHF	TRBV15	TRBJ1-6	.	TRBD1
TGTGCCAGCAGCTTAGCGCTGGTATCGTCGGCGCAGTACTTC	CASSLALVSSAQYF	TRBV7-8	TRBJ2-5	few	.
TGTGCCAGCAGGATGACAGGGGTTGGCTACACCTTC	CASRMTGVGYTF	TRBV2	TRBJ1-2	.	TRBD1
TGTGCCAGCAGCGTAGCGGGGGAACCGACAGATACGCAGTATTTT	CASSVAGEPTDTQYF	TRBV9	TRBJ2-3	.	.
TGTGCCAGCAGCCATGTGGTCGACTCTGGAAACACCATATATTTT	CASSHVVDSGNTIYF	TRBV3-1/TRBV3-2	TRBJ1-3	.	.
TGTGCCAGCAGCTTATCGACAGGGGGAGGCAATCAGCCCCAGCATTTT	CASSLSTGGGNQPQHF	TRBV7-9	TRBJ1-5	.	TRBD1
TGTGCCAGCAGCTTAACAGGGACAGGGTGGGTGAACACTGAAGCTTTCTTT	CASSLTGTGWVNTEAFF	TRBV11-2	TRBJ1-1	.	TRBD1
TGTGCCATCAGTGACGGTGTGGGGGTCGATGAGCAGTTCTTC	CAISDGVGVDEQFF	TRBV10-3	TRBJ2-1	.	.
TGTGCCACCAGCCGGGACAGGGGGTCACAAAAACTGTTTTTT	CATSRDRGSQKLFF	TRBV15	TRBJ1-4	.	TRBD1
TGTGCCAGCAGTGGACTAGCGGGGATTACCGGGGAGCTGTTTTTT	CASSGLAGITGELFF	TRBV2	TRBJ2-2	.	TRBD2
TGCGCCAGCAGTAAGGACCTTAGCTCCTACAATGAGCAGTTCTTC	CASSKDLSSYNEQFF	TRBV10-1	TRBJ2-1	once	.
TGTGCCAGCAGTTGGGCTAGCGGCGAGACCCAGTACTTC	CASSWASGETQYF	TRBV3-1/TRBV3-2	TRBJ2-5	.	TRBD2
TGTGCCAGCAGCCAAGTTCTTAGCGGGGCCGAGCAGTACTTC	CASSQVLSGAEQYF	TRBV3-1/TRBV3-2	TRBJ2-7	.	TRBD2
TGTGCCAGCAGTTACAGGCCCGGTATGAACACTGAAGCTTTCTTT	CASSYRPGMNTEAFF	TRBV6-5	TRBJ1-1	.	.
TGCGCCAGCAACCTAGGACAGGGTGGAAGCTACACCTTC	CASNLGQGGSYTF	TRBV5-1	TRBJ1-2	.	TRBD1
TGTGCCAGCACCCGGACAGGACAGAACACTGAAGCTTTCTTT	CASTRTGQNTEAFF	TRBV9	TRBJ1-1	.	TRBD1
TGTGCCAGCAGTTTAAGAGGGACGGACAATCAGCCCCAGCATTTT	CASSLRGTDNQPQHF	TRBV27	TRBJ1-5	once	.
TGTGCCAGCAGTCGACAGGGGGCTGAGGGCTACACCTTC	CASSRQGAEGYTF	TRBV6-5	TRBJ1-2	.	TRBD1
TGTGCCAGCATAGCGAACACTGAAGCTTTCTTT	CASIANTEAFF	TRBV7-9	TRBJ1-1	.	.
TGTGCCAGTAGGCCCGCGACAGGGTTGAACGAAAAACTGTTTTTT	CASRPATGLNEKLFF	TRBV19	TRBJ1-4	.	TRBD1
TGCGCCAGCAGCCAAGAGTCCGTACCAAACTACGAGCAGTACTTC	CASSQESVPNYEQYF	TRBV4-1	TRBJ2-7	.	.
TGTGCCAGCAGCCAGAGGGGGACCTATGGCTACACCTTC	CASSQRGTYGYTF	TRBV5-8	TRBJ1-2	.	.
TGTGCCAGCAGTACAACCTACAATGAGCAGTTCTTC	CASSTTYNEQFF	TRBV25-1	TRBJ2-1	.	.
TGTGCCAGCAGTGAACTCTCTGGGACAGGCTCCTACGAGCAGTACTTC	CASSELSGTGSYEQYF	TRBV6-1	TRBJ2-7	few	TRBD1
TGTGCCAGCAGCTTGGGACAGAATAACTATGGCTACACCTTC	CASSLGQNNYGYTF	TRBV5-6	TRBJ1-2	.	.
TGTGCCAGCACCCAACAGGGAGGTAACAGCTACACCTTC	CASTQQGGNSYTF	TRBV6-5	TRBJ1-2	.	.
TGTGCCAGCATCCCCGGAAGCTCTGGAAACACCATATATTTT	CASIPGSSGNTIYF	TRBV7-9	TRBJ1-3	once	.
TGTGCCAGCAGTTCCCCCGGGACTAGTAGGGAGACCCAGTACTTC	CASSSPGTSRETQYF	TRBV6-6	TRBJ2-5	.	TRBD2
TGTGCCAGCAGCAGGACAGCCAGCAATCAGCCCCAGCATTTT	CASSRTASNQPQHF	TRBV6-6	TRBJ1-5	.	.
TGTGCCAGCAGCCAAGGACAGATTTTAGCCAAAAACATTCAGTACTTC	CASSQGQILAKNIQYF	TRBV4-2	TRBJ2-4	few	.
TGTGCCAATAGTCTGCCGGGACACCCAAATTCACCCCTCCACTTT	CANSLPGHPNSPLHF	TRBV19	TRBJ1-6	.	.
TGTGCCAGTAGAAGGGGAATTCAGAGCTCCTACAATGAGCAGTTCTTC	CASRRGIQSSYNEQFF	TRBV19	TRBJ2-1	.	.
TGTGCCAGCAGCTTGGATGGGGGGCTCGAAGATGGCTACACCTTC	CASSLDGGLEDGYTF	TRBV5-4	TRBJ1-2	.	.
TGTGCCAGCAGCTTAGCGGCTACCCAGTACTTC	CASSLAATQYF	TRBV11-2	TRBJ2-5	.	.
TGCGCCAGCAGTCTAGGGGACACGCACAATGAGCAGTTCTTC	CASSLGDTHNEQFF	TRBV5-1	TRBJ2-1	once	.
TGTGCCATCACCGAGAGGGTGAACTATGGCTACACCTTC	CAITERVNYGYTF	TRBV10-3	TRBJ1-2	.	.
TGTGCCAGCAGGCCACACGACAGGGATTTCACTGAAGCTTTCTTT	CASRPHDRDFTEAFF	TRBV6-1	TRBJ1-1	.	TRBD1
TGTGCCACCAGCAGAGGTACAGGGGACTATCAGCCCCAGCATTTT	CATSRGTGDYQPQHF	TRBV15	TRBJ1-5	.	TRBD1
TGTGCCAGCAGTGCAGCCACAGATACGCAGTATTTT	CASSAATDTQYF	TRBV28	TRBJ2-3	.	.
TGTGCCAGCAGCCCTCCGGTCCCCTCCCACGAGCAGTACTTC	CASSPPVPSHEQYF	TRBV6-6	TRBJ2-7	.	.
TGTGCCTGGAAGGTCCAGGGTACACTGAACACTGAAGCTTTCTTT	CAWKVQGTLNTEAFF	TRBV30	TRBJ1-1	.	.
TGTGCCACTGACAGGGAGGGCAATCAGCCCCAGCATTTT	CATDREGNQPQHF	TRBV19	TRBJ1-5	.	TRBD1
TGTGCCAGCAGTAACCCGGGGGGCACGAACACCGGGGAGCTGTTTTTT	CASSNPGGTNTGELFF	TRBV4-2	TRBJ2-2	.	.
TGTGCCTGGACGGGGCAGTCCCAAGAGACCCAGTACTTC	CAWTGQSQETQYF	TRBV30	TRBJ2-5	once	.
TGTGCCAGCAGTTACAGGGCCAATCAGCCCCAGCATTTT	CASSYRANQPQHF	TRBV6-5	TRBJ1-5	.	.
TGTGCCAGCAGCTTGGGGACAGGGGTCTATGGCTACACCTTC	CASSLGTGVYGYTF	TRBV5-6	TRBJ1-2	.	TRBD1
TGTGCCAGCAGCTTAACAGGGGGCGGTTTCACCTTC	CASSLTGGGFTF	TRBV11-2	TRBJ1-2	.	TRBD1
TGTGCCAGCAGCCCTACCCAGGACAGGGGGCGTTCACCCCTCCACTTT	CASSPTQDRGRSPLHF	TRBV11-2	TRBJ1-6	.	TRBD1
TGCGCCAGCAGTGACAGGGGGAGGACTGAAGCTTTCTTT	CASSDRGRTEAFF	TRBV10-2	TRBJ1-1	once	TRBD1
TGTGCCAGCAGCGTAGGGGGGGCCTCCTACAATGAGCAGTTCTTC	CASSVGGASYNEQFF	TRBV9	TRBJ2-1	.	.